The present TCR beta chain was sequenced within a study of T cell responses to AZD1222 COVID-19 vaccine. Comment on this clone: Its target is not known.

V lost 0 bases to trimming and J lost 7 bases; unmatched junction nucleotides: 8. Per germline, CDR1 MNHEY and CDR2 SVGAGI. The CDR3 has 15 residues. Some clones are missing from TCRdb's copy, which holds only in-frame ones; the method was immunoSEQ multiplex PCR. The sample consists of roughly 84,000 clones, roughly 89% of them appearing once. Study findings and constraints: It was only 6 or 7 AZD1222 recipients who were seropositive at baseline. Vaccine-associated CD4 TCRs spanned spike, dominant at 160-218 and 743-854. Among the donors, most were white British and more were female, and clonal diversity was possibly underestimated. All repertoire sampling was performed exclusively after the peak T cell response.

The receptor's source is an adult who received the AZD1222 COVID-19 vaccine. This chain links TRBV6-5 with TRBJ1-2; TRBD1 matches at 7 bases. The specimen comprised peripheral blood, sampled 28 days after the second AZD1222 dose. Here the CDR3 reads CASSYSAEGAVGYTF. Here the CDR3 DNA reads TGTGCCAGCAGTTACTCGGCCGAGGGGGCGGTTGGCTACACCTTC.